These T cell receptor beta chains were read from a single sample in a study of cytomegalovirus exposure and HLA in healthy donors. The assay was immunoSEQ multiplex PCR, and TCRdb's table has in-frame clones only and misses some. The table for this sample gives roughly 70,000 clones. The material sequenced was PBMCs. These TCRs come from a man aged 35 to 55 in good health and CMV-seronegative. The CDR3 runs from the conserved cysteine through the conserved F or W. D genes are given only for firm matches.

TRBJ2-1 TRBV6-1 TRBD1 16 TGTGCCAGCAGTGAAATGGCCGGACAGGGCTCGAATGAGCAGTTCTTC CASSEMAGQGSNEQFF
TRBJ1-5 TRBV27 NA 17 TGTGCCAGCAGTTTATCGGGCAGGGTAACGAGGAATCAGCCCCAGCATTTT CASSLSGRVTRNQPQHF
TRBJ1-1 TRBV5-1 NA 14 TGCGCCAGCAGCTTGGACAGTCCGAACACTGAAGCTTTCTTT CASSLDSPNTEAFF
TRBJ2-3 TRBV19 NA 13 TGTGCCAGTAGTGCCACAGGGCGGGATACGCAGTATTTT CASSATGRDTQYF
TRBJ1-5 TRBV11-2 NA 15 TGTGCCAGCAGCTTTAACGGACTCAGCAATCAGCCCCAGCATTTT CASSFNGLSNQPQHF
TRBJ2-7 TRBV5-1 TRBD1 18 TGCGCCAGCAGCTTGGGATTCAGTGAGACAGGGGGCAGGTACGAGCAGTATTTC CASSLGFSETGGRYEQYF
TRBJ1-5 TRBV5-1 NA 14 TGCGCCAGCAGCCCACAGGGCCCCAATCAGCCCCAGCATTTT CASSPQGPNQPQHF
TRBJ1-6 TRBV6-5 TRBD1 14 TGTGCCAGCAGGAGACAGGGAGATAATTCACCCCTCCACTTT CASRRQGDNSPLHF
TRBJ1-1 TRBV10-3 TRBD1 11 TGTGCCTCAGGGGGGAACACTGAAGCTTTCTTT CASGGNTEAFF
TRBJ2-3 TRBV7-8 NA 13 TGTGCCAGCGGGCGGGAAGTCACAGATACGCAGTATTTT CASGREVTDTQYF
TRBJ2-3 TRBV7-8 TRBD2 16 TGTGCCAGCACCCTCGGGGCGGGGGGGCAATCAGATACGCAGTATTTT CASTLGAGGQSDTQYF
TRBJ2-1 TRBV4-2 NA 13 TGTGCCAGCAGCCAAGATGTCAGGGGTGAGCAGTTCTTC CASSQDVRGEQFF
TRBJ1-1 TRBV7-9 NA 16 TGTGCCAGCAGCTTACAAGAGGGCAGTAAGAACACTGAAGCTTTCTTT CASSLQEGSKNTEAFF
TRBJ1-1 TRBV7-2 NA 12 TGTGCCAGCAGCCGAATACAGGGTTCAGCTTTCTTT CASSRIQGSAFF
TRBJ2-5 TRBV2 NA 15 TGTGCCAGCAGTGAAGCTCGGGCCCCAGGGGAGACCCAGTACTTC CASSEARAPGETQYF
TRBJ1-1 TRBV30 NA 13 TGTGCCTGGAGTATGCGGGGGAACACTGAAGCTTTCTTT CAWSMRGNTEAFF
TRBJ1-1 TRBV9 NA 13 TGTGCCAGCAGCGTAGGGAGTGGGACTGAAGCTTTCTTT CASSVGSGTEAFF